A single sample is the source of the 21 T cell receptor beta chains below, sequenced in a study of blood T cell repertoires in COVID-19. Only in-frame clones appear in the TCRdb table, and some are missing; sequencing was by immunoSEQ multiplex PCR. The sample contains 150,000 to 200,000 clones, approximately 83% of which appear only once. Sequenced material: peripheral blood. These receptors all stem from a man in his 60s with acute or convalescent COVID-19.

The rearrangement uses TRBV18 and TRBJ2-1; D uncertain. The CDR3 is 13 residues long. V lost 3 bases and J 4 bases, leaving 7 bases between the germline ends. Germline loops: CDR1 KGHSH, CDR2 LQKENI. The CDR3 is CASSPSVYNEQFF. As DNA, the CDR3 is TGTGCCAGCTCACCTTCGGTTTACAATGAGCAGTTCTTC. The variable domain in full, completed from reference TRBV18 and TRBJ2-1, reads NAGVMQNPRHLVRRRGQEARLRCSPMKGHSHVYWYRQLPEEGLKFMVYLQKENIIDESGMPKERFSAEFPKEGPSILRIQQVVRGDSAAYFCASSPSVYNEQFFGPGTRLTVL.

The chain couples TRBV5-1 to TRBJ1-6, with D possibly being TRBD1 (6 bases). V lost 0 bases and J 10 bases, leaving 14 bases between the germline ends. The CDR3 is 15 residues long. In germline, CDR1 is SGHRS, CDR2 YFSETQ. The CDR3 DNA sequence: TGCGCCAGCAGCTTGGGGGACGGGGGGCTCTCACCCCTCCACTTT. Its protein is CASSLGDGGLSPLHF. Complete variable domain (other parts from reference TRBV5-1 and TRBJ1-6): KAGVTQTPRYLIKTRGQQVTLSCSPISGHRSVSWYQQTPGQGLQFLFEYFSETQRNKGNFPGRFSGRQFSNSRSEMNVSTLELGDSALYLCASSLGDGGLSPLHFGNGTRLTVT.

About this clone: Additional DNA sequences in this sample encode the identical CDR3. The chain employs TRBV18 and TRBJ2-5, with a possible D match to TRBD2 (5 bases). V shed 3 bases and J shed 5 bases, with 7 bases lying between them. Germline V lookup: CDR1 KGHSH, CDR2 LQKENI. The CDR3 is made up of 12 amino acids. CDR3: CASSPRGETQYF. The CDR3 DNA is TGTGCCAGCTCACCCCGAGGGGAGACCCAGTACTTC.

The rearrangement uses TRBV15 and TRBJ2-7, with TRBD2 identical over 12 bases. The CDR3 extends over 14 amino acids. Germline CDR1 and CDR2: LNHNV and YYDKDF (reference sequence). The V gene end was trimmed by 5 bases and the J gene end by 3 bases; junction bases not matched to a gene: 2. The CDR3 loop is CATSATSGGYEQYF. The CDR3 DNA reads TGTGCCACCAGCGCGACTAGCGGGGGCTACGAGCAGTACTTC.

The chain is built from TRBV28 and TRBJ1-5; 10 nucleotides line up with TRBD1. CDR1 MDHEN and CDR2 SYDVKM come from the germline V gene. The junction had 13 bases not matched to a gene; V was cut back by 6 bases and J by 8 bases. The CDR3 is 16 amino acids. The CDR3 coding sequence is TGTGCCAGCAGCCGACGACAGGGGGCGCCGGTAAAGCCCCAGCATTTT. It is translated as CASSRRQGAPVKPQHF.

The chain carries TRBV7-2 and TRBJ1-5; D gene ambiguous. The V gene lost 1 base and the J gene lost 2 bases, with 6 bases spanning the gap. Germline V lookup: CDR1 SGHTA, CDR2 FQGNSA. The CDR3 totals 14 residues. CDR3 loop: CASSLVEGNQPQHF. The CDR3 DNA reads TGTGCCAGCAGCTTAGTGGAGGGCAATCAGCCCCAGCATTTT.

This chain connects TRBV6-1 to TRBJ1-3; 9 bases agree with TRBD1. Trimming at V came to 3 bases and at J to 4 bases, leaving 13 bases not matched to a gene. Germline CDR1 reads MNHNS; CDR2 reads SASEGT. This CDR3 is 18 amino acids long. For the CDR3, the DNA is TGTGCCAGCAGTGACCGGGACAGGGAAGCAGGGAGAGGAAACACCATATATTTT. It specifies CASSDRDREAGRGNTIYF.

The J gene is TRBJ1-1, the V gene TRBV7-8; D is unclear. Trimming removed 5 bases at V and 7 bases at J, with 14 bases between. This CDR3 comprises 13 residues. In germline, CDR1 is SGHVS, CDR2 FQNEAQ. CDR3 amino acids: CASSTTGEGEAFF. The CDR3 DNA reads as TGTGCCAGCAGCACCACGGGCGAGGGTGAAGCTTTCTTT.

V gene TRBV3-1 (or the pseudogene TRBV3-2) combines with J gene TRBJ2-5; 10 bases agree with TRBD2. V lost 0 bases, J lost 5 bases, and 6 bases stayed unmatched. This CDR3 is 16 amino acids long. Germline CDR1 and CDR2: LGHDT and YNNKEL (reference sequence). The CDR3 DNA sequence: TGTGCCAGCAGCCAAGATAGAGCGGGAGGGTGGGAGACCCAGTACTTC. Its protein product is CASSQDRAGGWETQYF.

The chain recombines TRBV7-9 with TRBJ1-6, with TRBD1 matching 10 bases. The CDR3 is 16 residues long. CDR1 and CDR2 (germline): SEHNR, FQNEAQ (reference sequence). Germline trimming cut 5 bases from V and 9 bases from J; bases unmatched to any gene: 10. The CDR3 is CASSHSWTGGSSPLHF. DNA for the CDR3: TGTGCCAGCAGCCACTCCTGGACAGGGGGAAGTTCACCCCTCCACTTT.

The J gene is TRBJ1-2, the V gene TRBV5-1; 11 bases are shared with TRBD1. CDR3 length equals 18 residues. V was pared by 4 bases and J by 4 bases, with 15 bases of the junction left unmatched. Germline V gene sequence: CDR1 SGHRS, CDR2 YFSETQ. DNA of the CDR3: TGCGCCAGCAGCCTAAGGGGGACAGGGGGTACAACCACCTATGGCTACACCTTC. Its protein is CASSLRGTGGTTTYGYTF.

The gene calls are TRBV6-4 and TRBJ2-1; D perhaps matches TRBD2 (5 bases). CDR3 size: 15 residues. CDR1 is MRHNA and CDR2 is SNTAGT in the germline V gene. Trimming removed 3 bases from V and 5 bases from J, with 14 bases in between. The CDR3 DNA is TGTGCCAGCAGTGAGGAGGTCCCCGCGAACAATGAGCAGTTCTTC. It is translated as CASSEEVPANNEQFF.

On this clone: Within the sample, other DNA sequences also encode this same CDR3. CDR3 bases: TGTGCCAGCTCTCCGGGGGGGAGTGGTTCCTACGAGCAGTACTTC. This translates into CASSPGGSGSYEQYF. The chain recombines TRBV18 with TRBJ2-7; the match to TRBD2 covers 8 bases. V was pared by 6 bases and J by 1 base, with 8 bases of the junction left unmatched. The CDR3 spans 15 residues. Germline assignment: CDR1 KGHSH and CDR2 LQKENI.

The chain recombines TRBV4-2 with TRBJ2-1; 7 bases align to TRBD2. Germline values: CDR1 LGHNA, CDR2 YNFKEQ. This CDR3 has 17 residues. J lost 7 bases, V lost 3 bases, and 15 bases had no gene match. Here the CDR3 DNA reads TGTGCCAGCAGCCATAAGAGTGTCCGGACTAGTATAAATGAGCAGTTCTTC. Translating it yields CASSHKSVRTSINEQFF.

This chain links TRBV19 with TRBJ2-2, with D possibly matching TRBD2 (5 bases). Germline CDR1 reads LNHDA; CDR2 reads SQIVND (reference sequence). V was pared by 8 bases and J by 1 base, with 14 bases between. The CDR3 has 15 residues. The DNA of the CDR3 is TGTGCCAGTTTGCGGCGGGCACAGAACACCGGGGAGCTGTTTTTT. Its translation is CASLRRAQNTGELFF. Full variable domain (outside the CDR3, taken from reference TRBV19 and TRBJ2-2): DGGITQSPKYLFRKEGQNVTLSCEQNLNHDAMYWYRQDPGQGLRLIYYSQIVNDFQKGDIAEGYSVSREKKESFPLTVTSAQKNPTAFYLCASLRRAQNTGELFFGEGSRLTVL.

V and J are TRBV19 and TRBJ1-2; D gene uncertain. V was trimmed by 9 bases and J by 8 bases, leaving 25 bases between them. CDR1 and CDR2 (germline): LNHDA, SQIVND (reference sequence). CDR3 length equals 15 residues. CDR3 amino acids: CASKVGEGLVGGYTF. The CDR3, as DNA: TGTGCCAGCAAAGTCGGGGAGGGCTTGGTTGGAGGCTACACCTTC.

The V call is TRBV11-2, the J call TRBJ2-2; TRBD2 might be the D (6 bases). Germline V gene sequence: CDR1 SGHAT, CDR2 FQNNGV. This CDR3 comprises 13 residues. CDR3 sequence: CASWGAGTGELFF. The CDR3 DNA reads TGTGCTTCGTGGGGCGCGGGGACCGGGGAGCTGTTTTTT.

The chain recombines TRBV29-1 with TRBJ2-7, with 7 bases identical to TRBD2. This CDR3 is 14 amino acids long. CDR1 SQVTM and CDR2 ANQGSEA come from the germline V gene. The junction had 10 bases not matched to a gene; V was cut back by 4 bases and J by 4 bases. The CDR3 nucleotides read TGCAGCGTTGTAGCGGGCTACCTAGGATACGAGCAGTACTTC. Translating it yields CSVVAGYLGYEQYF.

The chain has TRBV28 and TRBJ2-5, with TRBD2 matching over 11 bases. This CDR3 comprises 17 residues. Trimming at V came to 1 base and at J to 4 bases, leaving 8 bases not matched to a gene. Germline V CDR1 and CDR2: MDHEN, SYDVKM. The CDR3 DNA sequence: TGTGCCAGCAGTTTATTGGGAGGTCTAGCGGGAGGAGAGACCCAGTACTTC. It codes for CASSLLGGLAGGETQYF.

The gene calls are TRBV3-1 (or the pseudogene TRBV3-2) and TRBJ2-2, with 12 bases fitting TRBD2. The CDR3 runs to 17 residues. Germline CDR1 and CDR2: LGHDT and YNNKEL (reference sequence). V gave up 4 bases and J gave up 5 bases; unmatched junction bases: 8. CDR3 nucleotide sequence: TGTGCCAGCAGCCCCTCTAGCGGGAGGGCCAAAACCGGGGAGCTGTTTTTT. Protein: CASSPSSGRAKTGELFF.

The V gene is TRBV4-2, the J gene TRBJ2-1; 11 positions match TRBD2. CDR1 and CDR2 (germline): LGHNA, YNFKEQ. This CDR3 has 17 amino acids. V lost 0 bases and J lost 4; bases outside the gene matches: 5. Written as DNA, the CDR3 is TGTGCCAGCAGCCAAGATCGCACTAGCGGGAGATACAATGAGCAGTTCTTC. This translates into CASSQDRTSGRYNEQFF.